This T cell receptor (beta chain) was found in a study of blood T cell repertoires in COVID-19. Participants were aged about 18 to 100 years, lived in about 26 US areas, and enrolled virtually. Recovered Cohort 3 donors showed two negative PCRs, clearance, or symptom resolution. Per the original data handling: Using reference gene primer amplification, nucleated cell counts were estimated. TCRdb's copy holds only in-frame clones and misses some; the assay was immunoSEQ multiplex PCR. V and J calls and clone size follow that table, whereas D and trimming were derived from the DNA. The sample contains fewer than 400,000 clones, roughly 85% of which appear only once. Sample: PBMCs or T cells enriched from blood (not recorded which). The receptor was derived from a young man who had recovered from COVID-19.

The CDR3: CASSVDLAKNIQYF. Here the CDR3 DNA reads TGTGCCAGCAGCGTAGATCTAGCCAAAAACATTCAGTACTTC. This chain uses TRBV9 with TRBJ2-4; D unclear. In germline, CDR1 is SGDLS, CDR2 YYNGEE. The CDR3 length is 14 residues. Trimming removed 0 bases from V and 0 bases from J, with 4 bases in between.